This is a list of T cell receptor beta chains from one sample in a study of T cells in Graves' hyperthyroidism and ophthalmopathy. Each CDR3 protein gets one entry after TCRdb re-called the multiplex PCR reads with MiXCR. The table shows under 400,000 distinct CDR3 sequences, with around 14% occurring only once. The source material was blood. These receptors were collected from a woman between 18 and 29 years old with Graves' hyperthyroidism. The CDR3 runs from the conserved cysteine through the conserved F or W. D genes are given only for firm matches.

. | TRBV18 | CASSPPGRGYNSPLHF
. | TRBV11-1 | CASTDPGNEQFF
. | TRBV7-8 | CASVRSKGTEAFF
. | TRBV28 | CASIENWPPPTEAFF
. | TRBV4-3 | CASSQVAGHSPLHF
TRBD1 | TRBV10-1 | CASSRDRGARHTQYF
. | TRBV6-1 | CASSNGWESGTDTQYF
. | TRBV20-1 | CSASPQDAGELFF
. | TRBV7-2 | CASSFYICSVEGIHEQYF
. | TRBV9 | CASSARAGQVGNTIYF
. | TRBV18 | CASSRGPSGNTIYF
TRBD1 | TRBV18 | CASSSWDRGFDEQYF
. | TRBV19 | CASSIGGRGGGAAKNIQYF
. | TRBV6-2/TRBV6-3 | CASTMFRNTEAFF
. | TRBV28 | CASSLKQGVGFTNTQYF
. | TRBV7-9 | CASSLASVTLVETQYF
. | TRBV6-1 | CASSEVTQSYEQYF
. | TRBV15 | CATSSGPGTDTQYF
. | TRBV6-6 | CASSYSPSDRSSYEQYF
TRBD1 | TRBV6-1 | CASSRGQLDEKLFF
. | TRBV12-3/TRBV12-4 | CASSLNAGNSPLHF
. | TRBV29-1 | CSVVVGSQYF
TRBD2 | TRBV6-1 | CASSYAGDYEQYF
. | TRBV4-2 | CASSQGSDTQYF
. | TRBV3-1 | CASSQEGIMNTEAFF
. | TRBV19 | CASSPNRDFGNTIYF
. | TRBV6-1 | CASRQSRAFF
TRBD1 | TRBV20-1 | CSASLARGRVVSQPQHF
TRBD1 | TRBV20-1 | CSAGRTGYEQYF
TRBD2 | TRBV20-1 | CSAPRGLSGRFNEQYF
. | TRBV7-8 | CASSLVQAFGYTF
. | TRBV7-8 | CASSFWLGRYEQYF
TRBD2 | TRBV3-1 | CASSQVFPTSGGSADTQYF
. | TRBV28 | CASSLSVSAGELFF